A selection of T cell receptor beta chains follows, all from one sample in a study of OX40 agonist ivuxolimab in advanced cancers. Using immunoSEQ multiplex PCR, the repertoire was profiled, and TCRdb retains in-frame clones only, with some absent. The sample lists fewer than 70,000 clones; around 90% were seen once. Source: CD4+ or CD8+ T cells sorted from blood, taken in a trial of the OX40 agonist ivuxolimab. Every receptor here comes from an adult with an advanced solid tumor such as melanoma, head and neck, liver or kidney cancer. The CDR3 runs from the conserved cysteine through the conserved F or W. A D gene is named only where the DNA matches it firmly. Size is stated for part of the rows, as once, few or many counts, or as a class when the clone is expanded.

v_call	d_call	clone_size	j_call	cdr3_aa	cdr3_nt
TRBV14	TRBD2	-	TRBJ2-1	CASSQVGLLAGGQFF	TGTGCCAGCAGCCAAGTTGGTTTACTAGCGGGTGGGCAGTTCTTC
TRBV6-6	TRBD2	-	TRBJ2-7	CASTSTSRPYEQYF	TGTGCCAGCACCTCGACTAGCCGGCCCTACGAGCAGTACTTC
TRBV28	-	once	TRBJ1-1	CASISTNPGGNTEAFF	TGTGCCAGCATATCCACCAACCCGGGGGGGAACACTGAAGCTTTCTTT
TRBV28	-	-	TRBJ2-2	CASSLIGPDTGELFF	TGTGCCAGCAGTTTAATAGGACCTGACACCGGGGAGCTGTTTTTT
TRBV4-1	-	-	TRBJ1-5	CASSQDLHSKSNQPQHF	TGCGCCAGCAGCCAAGATCTGCACTCGAAAAGCAATCAGCCCCAGCATTTT
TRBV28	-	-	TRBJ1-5	CASSSAGPSNQPQHF	TGTGCCAGCAGTTCCGCGGGGCCTAGCAATCAGCCCCAGCATTTT
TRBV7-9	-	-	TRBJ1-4	CASSSYRVEVEKLFF	TGTGCCAGCAGCTCATACAGGGTGGAAGTGGAAAAACTGTTTTTT
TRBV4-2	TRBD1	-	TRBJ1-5	CASSQESGTGVQPQHF	TGTGCCAGCAGCCAGGAATCCGGGACAGGGGTCCAGCCCCAGCATTTT
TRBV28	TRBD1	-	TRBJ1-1	CASSQQGSEAFF	TGTGCCAGCAGTCAACAGGGGTCTGAAGCTTTCTTT
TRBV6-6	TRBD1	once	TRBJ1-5	CASRTRQGGNQPQHF	TGTGCCAGCAGAACCAGACAGGGTGGCAATCAGCCCCAGCATTTT
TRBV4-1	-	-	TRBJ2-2	CASSQDTGTPANTGELFF	TGCGCCAGCAGCCAAGACACCGGGACACCGGCGAACACCGGGGAGCTGTTTTTT
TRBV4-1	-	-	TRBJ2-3	CASSHISPGTDTQYF	TGCGCCAGCAGCCACATCTCGCCGGGTACAGATACGCAGTATTTT
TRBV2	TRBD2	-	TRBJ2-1	CASSEPSGRALDEQFF	TGTGCCAGCAGTGAACCTAGCGGGAGGGCCCTCGATGAGCAGTTCTTC
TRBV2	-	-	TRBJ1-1	CASSSGPNTEAFF	TGTGCCAGCAGCTCCGGGCCGAACACTGAAGCTTTCTTT
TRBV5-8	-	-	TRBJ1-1	CASSLTGQNTEAFF	TGTGCCAGCAGCTTGACCGGGCAGAACACTGAAGCTTTCTTT
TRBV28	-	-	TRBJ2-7	CASSLSTLSYEQYF	TGTGCCAGCAGTTTATCGACACTCTCCTACGAGCAGTACTTC
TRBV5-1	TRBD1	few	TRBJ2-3	CASSLGQGADTQYF	TGCGCCAGCAGCCTAGGACAGGGGGCAGATACGCAGTATTTT
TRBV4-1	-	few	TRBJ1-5	CASSQDDTNQPQHF	TGCGCCAGCAGCCAAGACGACACAAATCAGCCCCAGCATTTT
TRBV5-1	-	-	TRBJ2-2	CASSLAPPGTGELFF	TGCGCCAGCAGCTTGGCGCCTCCGGGTACCGGGGAGCTGTTTTTT
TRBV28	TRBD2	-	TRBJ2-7	CASEAAAGVSVEQYF	TGTGCCAGCGAGGCGGCGGCGGGAGTCTCCGTCGAGCAGTACTTC
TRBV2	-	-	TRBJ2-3	CASSGRDITDTQYF	TGTGCCAGCAGCGGCCGGGATATCACAGATACGCAGTATTTT
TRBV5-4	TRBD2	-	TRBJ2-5	CASSTGLAGALIQYF	TGTGCCAGCAGCACCGGACTAGCGGGGGCCCTTATACAGTACTTC
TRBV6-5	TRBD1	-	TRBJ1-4	CASSLGQGAEEKLFF	TGTGCCAGCAGTTTAGGACAGGGGGCGGAAGAAAAACTGTTTTTT
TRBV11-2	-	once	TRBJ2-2	CASSLAGQLNTGELFF	TGTGCCAGCAGCTTAGCCGGACAGTTGAACACCGGGGAGCTGTTTTTT
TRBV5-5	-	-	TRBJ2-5	CASSLQGGSETQYF	TGTGCCAGCAGCCTGCAAGGCGGGTCAGAGACCCAGTACTTC
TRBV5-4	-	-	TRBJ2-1	CASSGGGASSYNEQFF	TGTGCCAGCAGCGGGGGGGGCGCTAGCTCCTACAATGAGCAGTTCTTC
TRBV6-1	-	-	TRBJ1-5	CASSPGLNQPQHF	TGTGCCAGCAGTCCAGGGCTAAATCAGCCCCAGCATTTT
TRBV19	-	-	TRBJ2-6	CASRSGEGANVLTF	TGTGCCAGTAGATCCGGGGAAGGGGCCAACGTCCTGACTTTC
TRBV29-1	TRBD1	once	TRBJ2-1	CSVVGTVSYNEQFF	TGCAGCGTTGTAGGGACAGTCTCCTACAATGAGCAGTTCTTC
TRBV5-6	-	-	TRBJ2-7	CASSLVDSYEQYF	TGTGCCAGCAGCTTGGTAGACTCCTACGAGCAGTACTTC
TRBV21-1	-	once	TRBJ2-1	CASRGTPKQFF	TGTGCCAGCAGGGGGACTCCTAAGCAGTTCTTC
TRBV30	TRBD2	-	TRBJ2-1	CASSGVAGVNNEQFF	TGTGCCTCGTCCGGGGTAGCGGGAGTTAACAATGAGCAGTTCTTC
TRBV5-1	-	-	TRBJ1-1	CASSLASTDTEAFF	TGCGCCAGCAGCTTGGCCTCGACAGACACTGAAGCTTTCTTT
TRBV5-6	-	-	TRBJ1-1	CASSLVGGGPQGRTEAFF	TGTGCCAGCAGCTTGGTCGGGGGGGGACCTCAAGGGAGGACTGAAGCTTTCTTT
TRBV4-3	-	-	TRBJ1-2	CASSPALGKIYTF	TGCGCCAGCAGCCCTGCTTTAGGGAAGATCTACACCTTC
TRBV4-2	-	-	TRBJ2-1	CASSQEGSAIGGYNEQFF	TGTGCCAGCAGCCAAGAAGGAAGTGCTATTGGCGGTTACAATGAGCAGTTCTTC
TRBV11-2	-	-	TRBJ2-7	CASSPRGQGHYEQYF	TGTGCCAGCAGCCCCCGTGGGCAGGGCCACTACGAGCAGTACTTC
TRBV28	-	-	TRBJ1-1	CASFASDGVWNTEAFF	TGTGCCAGCTTTGCCAGCGACGGGGTATGGAACACTGAAGCTTTCTTT
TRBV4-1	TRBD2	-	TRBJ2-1	CASSRGGTSGRARQFF	TGCGCCAGCAGCCGAGGAGGGACTAGCGGGAGGGCTCGGCAGTTCTTC
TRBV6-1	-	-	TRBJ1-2	CASSDAATAGYTF	TGTGCCAGCAGCGATGCCGCGACGGCTGGCTACACCTTC
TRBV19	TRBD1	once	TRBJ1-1	CASTRWTGALNTEAFF	TGTGCCAGTACCCGCTGGACAGGGGCCTTGAACACTGAAGCTTTCTTT
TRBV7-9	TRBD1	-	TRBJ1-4	CASSSSGGLGEKLFF	TGTGCCAGCAGCTCATCAGGGGGCCTTGGAGAAAAACTGTTTTTT
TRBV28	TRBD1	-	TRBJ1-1	CASSIQGVTPLREAFF	TGTGCCAGCAGCATCCAGGGGGTGACCCCCCTCAGGGAAGCTTTCTTT
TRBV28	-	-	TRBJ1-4	CASSLYGEANEKLFF	TGTGCCAGCAGTTTATACGGGGAAGCTAATGAAAAACTGTTTTTT
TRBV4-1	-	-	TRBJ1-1	CASSQVGVNTEAFF	TGCGCCAGCAGCCAAGTGGGAGTGAACACTGAAGCTTTCTTT
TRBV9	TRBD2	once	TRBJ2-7	CASSPGTSGRGLAGYEQYF	TGTGCCAGCAGCCCCGGGACTAGCGGGAGGGGGTTGGCTGGCTACGAGCAGTACTTC
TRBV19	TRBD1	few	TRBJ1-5	CASSMGQGANQPQHF	TGTGCCAGTAGTATGGGACAGGGGGCGAATCAGCCCCAGCATTTT
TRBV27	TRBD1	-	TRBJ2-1	CASSVLETGGGNEQFF	TGTGCCAGCAGTGTCCTGGAGACAGGGGGCGGGAATGAGCAGTTCTTC
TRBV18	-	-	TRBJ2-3	CASSPLGRADTQYF	TGTGCCAGCTCACCCCTGGGACGGGCAGATACGCAGTATTTT
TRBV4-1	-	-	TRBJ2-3	CASSQDEASVTNTDTQYF	TGCGCCAGCAGCCAAGACGAGGCTAGCGTTACTAACACAGATACGCAGTATTTT
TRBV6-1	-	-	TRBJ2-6	CASNRAGAGANVLTF	TGTGCCAGCAACCGGGCAGGGGCTGGGGCCAACGTCCTGACTTTC
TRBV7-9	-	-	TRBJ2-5	CASSLGGMAQETQYF	TGTGCCAGCAGCTTGGGGGGAATGGCCCAAGAGACCCAGTACTTC
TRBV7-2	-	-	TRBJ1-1	CASSSQEDTEAFF	TGTGCCAGCAGCTCACAAGAGGACACTGAAGCTTTCTTT
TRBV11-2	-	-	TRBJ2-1	CASSLAESSYNEQFF	TGTGCCAGCAGCTTGGCCGAGAGCTCCTACAATGAGCAGTTCTTC
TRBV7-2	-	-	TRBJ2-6	CASSPQGSGANVLTF	TGTGCCAGCAGCCCACAGGGATCTGGGGCCAACGTCCTGACTTTC
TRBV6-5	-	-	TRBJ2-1	CASGRQPNEQFF	TGTGCTAGTGGACGTCAACCGAATGAGCAGTTCTTC